These 27 T cell receptor beta chains were sequenced from one sample in a study of blood T cell repertoires in COVID-19 (dated by TCRdb to the early 2020s). Libraries were built with the immunoSEQ multiplex PCR assay. TCRdb provides this immuneACCESS table in a form limited to in-frame rearrangements. Some clones are lacking; in checked studies, under half of them reflect an unresolved V gene, and why the rest are absent is not known. Across this sample there are some 150,000 clones, with over 80% seen only once. The ten biggest clones cover 35% to 40% of the sample. The sequencing sample was made of peripheral blood. Receptor source: a man in his fifties or sixties who had recovered from COVID-19.

The chain couples TRBV4-2 to TRBJ2-4; D is uncertain. CDR3 length equals 16 residues. Germline CDR1 and CDR2: LGHNA and YNFKEQ. V was shortened by 0 bases and J by 4 bases, with 13 bases between the two germline ends. The CDR3 DNA follows: TGTGCCAGCAGCCAAGAGTTTTTTGTAGCTAAAAACATTCAGTACTTC. Translation: CASSQEFFVAKNIQYF.

This sequence joins TRBV5-1 and TRBJ2-1; D might be TRBD2 (7 bases). V was shortened by 0 bases and J by 5 bases, with 18 bases between the two germline ends. This CDR3 spans 17 amino acids. Germline V gene lookup returns CDR1 SGHRS and CDR2 YFSETQ. CDR3 sequence: CASSLVRGGTVDNEQFF. CDR3 DNA sequence: TGCGCCAGCAGCTTGGTACGCGGGGGCACAGTGGACAATGAGCAGTTCTTC.

The chain recombines TRBV7-2 with TRBJ1-2; D remains unclear. This CDR3 comprises 13 residues. V was cut by 1 base and J by 4 bases, with 7 bases left in between. Germline assignment: CDR1 SGHTA and CDR2 FQGNSA. The CDR3 sequence is CASSLDKFYGYTF. The CDR3 DNA is TGTGCCAGCAGCTTAGACAAGTTCTATGGCTACACCTTC.

The V call is TRBV12-5, the J call TRBJ2-5; 11 nucleotides agree with TRBD2. The CDR3 length is 16 residues. Trimming at V came to 0 bases and at J to 1 base, leaving 1 base not matched to a gene. Germline CDR1 is LGHNT and CDR2 is FRNRAP. In DNA, the CDR3 is TGTGCTAGTGGTTTGGTACTAGCGGGGGCCCAAGAGACCCAGTACTTC. The encoded protein is CASGLVLAGAQETQYF.

The V call is TRBV9, the J call TRBJ2-1; the D gene is possibly TRBD2 (5 bases). The CDR3 has 13 amino acids. CDR1 is SGDLS, CDR2 YYNGEE, per germline. V was pared by 2 bases and J by 9 bases, with 12 bases between. The CDR3 is CASSVSAGTEQFF. The CDR3, as DNA: TGTGCCAGCAGCGTTAGCGCGGGCACTGAGCAGTTCTTC. Combining the CDR3 with reference TRBV9 and TRBJ2-1 gives the whole variable domain DSGVTQTPKHLITATGQRVTLRCSPRSGDLSVYWYQQSLDQGLQFLIQYYNGEERAKGNILERFSAQQFPDLHSELNLSSLELGDSALYFCASSVSAGTEQFFGPGTRLTVL.

The chain has TRBV5-1 and TRBJ1-1, with 9 bases identical to TRBD1. Germline lookup yields CDR1 SGHRS and CDR2 YFSETQ. The CDR3 extends over 16 amino acids. Germline trimming cut 0 bases from V and 8 bases from J; bases unmatched to any gene: 11. The CDR3 here is CASSLGPGQGPREAFF. CDR3 coding DNA: TGCGCCAGCAGCTTGGGTCCGGGACAGGGACCGCGAGAAGCTTTCTTT.

The chain recombines TRBV7-6 with TRBJ2-7, with TRBD1 matching 11 bases. V was clipped by 5 bases and J by 3 bases; unmatched bases: 6. This CDR3 has 15 residues. CDR1 and CDR2 from the germline V gene are SGHVS and FNYEAQ. The DNA for the CDR3 is TGTGCCAGCAGCCCAGCGGGGACAGGGGGCTACGAGCAGTACTTC. This translates into CASSPAGTGGYEQYF. Full variable domain (outside the CDR3, taken from reference TRBV7-6 and TRBJ2-7): GAGVSQSPRYKVTKRGQDVALRCDPISGHVSLYWYRQALGQGPEFLTYFNYEAQQDKSGLPNDRFSAERPEGSISTLTIQRTEQRDSAMYRCASSPAGTGGYEQYFGPGTRLTVT.

J is TRBJ1-4 and V is TRBV15, with 7 bases identical to TRBD1. The CDR3 contains 14 residues. Trimming at V came to 4 bases and at J to 8 bases, leaving 7 bases not matched to a gene. The germline V gene encodes CDR1 LNHNV and CDR2 YYDKDF (reference sequence). The CDR3 loop reads CATSTRQGWEKLFF. The CDR3 DNA sequence: TGTGCCACCAGCACCAGACAGGGATGGGAAAAACTGTTTTTT.

This clone was observed once. The chain has TRBV30 and TRBJ2-7; D is perhaps TRBD2 (6 bases). Per the germline V gene, CDR1 is GTSNPN and CDR2 is SVGIG (reference sequence). The CDR3 sequence is 13 residues long. V was pared by 2 bases and J by 2 bases, with 10 bases between. The CDR3 DNA sequence: TGTGCCTGGAGTAGGGACTCCACCTACGAGCAGTACTTC. Its translation is CAWSRDSTYEQYF.

The chain carries TRBV27 and TRBJ1-4, with D uncertain. Trimming pared 5 bases from V and 8 bases from J, leaving 12 bases between. The CDR3 sequence is 13 residues long. CDR1 and CDR2 from the germline V gene are MNHEY and SMNVEV (reference sequence). CDR3 amino acids: CASSPGSLEKLFF. The CDR3 DNA sequence: TGTGCCAGCAGTCCCGGGAGCCTGGAAAAACTGTTTTTT.

The chain couples TRBV5-1 to TRBJ2-7; 7 bases are a match to TRBD1. V lost 0 bases and J lost 0; bases outside the gene matches: 9. The germline V gene has CDR1 SGHRS and CDR2 YFSETQ. The CDR3 extends over 17 amino acids. The CDR3 coding sequence is TGCGCCAGCAGCTTGGCCTTAGGGGGCGGAAGCTCCTACGAGCAGTACTTC. This gives the protein CASSLALGGGSSYEQYF.

This chain uses TRBV4-2 with TRBJ1-1; 9 bases fit TRBD1. Trimming removed 7 bases from V and 5 bases from J; junction bases left unmatched: 5. Germline CDR1 LGHNA, CDR2 YNFKEQ. The CDR3 extends over 13 amino acids. The CDR3 sequence is CASKTGGLTEAFF. The CDR3 DNA follows: TGTGCCAGCAAAACAGGGGGCTTAACTGAAGCTTTCTTT.

The chain combines TRBV9 with TRBJ1-4, with D tentatively TRBD1 (5 bases). The CDR3 loop spans 15 amino acids. V shed 0 bases and J shed 7 bases, with 13 bases lying between them. Looked up from germline, CDR1 is SGDLS and CDR2 is YYNGEE. Written as DNA, the CDR3 is TGTGCCAGCAGCGTAGTACCAGGGTCGGGTGAAAAACTGTTTTTT. It is translated as CASSVVPGSGEKLFF.

This rearrangement joins TRBV6-5 to TRBJ1-4, with D unresolved. Germline V gene lookup returns CDR1 MNHEY and CDR2 SVGAGI. V was pared by 2 bases and J by 6 bases, with 16 bases between. The CDR3 length is 16 residues. The CDR3 is CASSYAAPTLDEKLFF. CDR3 DNA: TGTGCCAGCAGTTACGCCGCCCCGACTCTTGATGAAAAACTGTTTTTT.

This clone was seen only once. The chain employs TRBV9 and TRBJ2-5, with 8 nucleotides matching TRBD1. This CDR3 is 15 amino acids long. Germline trimming cut 0 bases from V and 4 bases from J; bases unmatched to any gene: 5. Germline assignment: CDR1 SGDLS and CDR2 YYNGEE. The CDR3: CASSVGQGKGETQYF. The CDR3 nucleotides read TGTGCCAGCAGCGTAGGACAGGGGAAGGGAGAGACCCAGTACTTC.

This chain uses TRBV5-1 with TRBJ2-7; the D is unclear. The CDR3 is 13 residues long. The germline V gene has CDR1 SGHRS and CDR2 YFSETQ. Trimming took 0 bases from V and 1 from J, leaving 5 bases between them. The CDR3 loop reads CASSLDPSYEQYF. DNA for the CDR3: TGCGCCAGCAGCTTGGATCCGTCCTACGAGCAGTACTTC.

The chain has TRBV11-3 and TRBJ2-6, with 11 bases identical to TRBD2. The germline V gene encodes CDR1 SGHNT and CDR2 YENEEA. The CDR3 runs 18 residues. Losses at the gene ends were 5 bases for V and 2 bases for J; bases not matched to a gene: 8. The CDR3: CASSPGVAGGPGANVLTF. As DNA, the CDR3 is TGTGCCAGCAGCCCGGGGGTAGCGGGGGGGCCTGGGGCCAACGTCCTGACTTTC.

The chain couples TRBV19 to TRBJ1-3; perhaps TRBD1 as D (5 bases). V was pared by 3 bases and J by 4 bases, with 13 bases between. Germline loops: CDR1 LNHDA, CDR2 SQIVND (reference sequence). This CDR3 region has 15 residues. The CDR3 DNA reads TGTGCCAGTAGTATGGGCAGGGAAATGGGAAACACCATATATTTT. Protein sequence: CASSMGREMGNTIYF.

The J gene is TRBJ2-5, the V gene TRBV27, with D possibly being TRBD2 (7 bases). The CDR3 totals 14 residues. V was clipped by 0 bases and J by 5 bases, with 10 bases between them. Per germline, CDR1 MNHEY and CDR2 SMNVEV (reference sequence). The CDR3, as DNA: TGTGCCAGCAGTTTATCAGGGGGGGGCGAGACCCAGTACTTC. This gives the protein CASSLSGGGETQYF.

CDR3 region: CASSPSEGKVTSTDTQYF. DNA for the CDR3: TGTGCCAGCTCACCTAGCGAAGGGAAAGTTACTAGCACAGATACGCAGTATTTT. This sequence joins TRBV18 and TRBJ2-3, with a weak D call TRBD2 (5 bases). Trimming took 3 bases from V and 0 from J, leaving 19 bases between them. CDR3 size: 18 residues. Germline CDR1 and CDR2: KGHSH and LQKENI.

The rearrangement links TRBV3-1 (or the pseudogene TRBV3-2) to TRBJ2-2, with D unresolved. The germline CDR1 and CDR2 sequences are LGHDT and YNNKEL (reference sequence). The CDR3 runs to 12 residues. V lost 4 bases and J lost 5, with 5 bases in between. This chain's CDR3 is CASSPRTGELFF. For the CDR3, the DNA is TGTGCCAGCAGCCCGAGAACCGGGGAGCTGTTTTTT.

The gene calls are TRBV7-2 and TRBJ1-1; TRBD1 is a possible D gene (5 bases). Trimming removed 5 bases from V and 3 bases from J, with 13 bases in between. Germline values: CDR1 SGHTA, CDR2 FQGNSA. This CDR3 has 14 residues. This CDR3 is CASSIRVPDTEAFF. Written as DNA, the CDR3 is TGTGCCAGCAGCATCAGGGTTCCGGACACTGAAGCTTTCTTT.

The chain employs TRBV21-1 and TRBJ1-5; TRBD1, the D gene given by the table, was not confirmed from the DNA. TRBV21-1 is given as a pseudogene. The CDR3 length is 18 residues. The CDR3 DNA follows: TGTGCCAGCAGGGGCGGACAGGGGCATCAGTATAGCAATCAGCCCCAGCATTTT. This codes for CASRGGQGHQYSNQPQHF.

V is TRBV29-1 and J is TRBJ1-4, with 9 bases identical to TRBD1. V trimming: 3 bases; J trimming: 6 bases; junction bases outside the gene matches: 8. CDR1 and CDR2 (germline): SQVTM, ANQGSEA. CDR3 length: 15 amino acids. Written as DNA, the CDR3 is TGCAGCGTTGAGGATAGGACAGGGGTCCATGAAAAACTGTTTTTT. This gives the protein CSVEDRTGVHEKLFF.

The chain uses TRBV3-1 (or the pseudogene TRBV3-2) and TRBJ2-3, with D perhaps matching TRBD2 (5 bases). CDR3 length: 16 amino acids. CDR1 and CDR2 (germline): LGHDT, YNNKEL (reference sequence). The V end was cut by 2 bases, the J end by 4 bases, with 16 bases between. DNA for the CDR3: TGTGCCAGCAGCCAATGGGGTCTAGCCGGCTCAGATACGCAGTATTTT. Residues: CASSQWGLAGSDTQYF.

V usage is TRBV27 and J usage is TRBJ2-7; D is unresolved. The CDR3 consists of 14 residues. Germline lookup yields CDR1 MNHEY and CDR2 SMNVEV (reference sequence). Trimming cost V 0 bases and J 2 bases, with 8 bases left between them. The CDR3, as DNA: TGTGCCAGCAGTTTATCGTATTCCGCCTACGAGCAGTACTTC. Translating gives CASSLSYSAYEQYF.

The chain joins TRBV2 to TRBJ2-3; TRBD1 is a possible D gene (5 bases). Per the germline V gene, CDR1 is SNHLY and CDR2 is FYNNEI. The length of the CDR3 is 13 residues. Trimming removed 5 bases from V and 3 bases from J, with 9 bases in between. CDR3 sequence: CASSPPGTDTQYF. DNA for the CDR3: TGTGCCAGCAGTCCCCCAGGGACAGATACGCAGTATTTT.